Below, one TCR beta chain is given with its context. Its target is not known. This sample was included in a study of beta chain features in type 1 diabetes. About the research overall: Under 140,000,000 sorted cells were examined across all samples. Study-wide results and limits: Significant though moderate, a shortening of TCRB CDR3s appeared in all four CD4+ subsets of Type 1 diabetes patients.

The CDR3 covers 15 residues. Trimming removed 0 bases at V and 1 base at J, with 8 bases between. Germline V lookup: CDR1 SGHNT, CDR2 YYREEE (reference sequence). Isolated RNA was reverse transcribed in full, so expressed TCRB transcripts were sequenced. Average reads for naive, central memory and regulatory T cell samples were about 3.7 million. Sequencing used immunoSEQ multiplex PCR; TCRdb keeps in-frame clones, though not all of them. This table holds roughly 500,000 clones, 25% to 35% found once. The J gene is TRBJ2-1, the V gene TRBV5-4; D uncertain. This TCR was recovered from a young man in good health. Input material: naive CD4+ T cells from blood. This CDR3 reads CASSLVGRSYNEQFF. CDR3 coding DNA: TGTGCCAGCAGCTTGGTTGGGCGTTCCTACAATGAGCAGTTCTTC.